What follows are 10 T cell receptor beta chains derived from one specimen sequenced in a study of blood T cell repertoires in COVID-19. Data came from immunoSEQ multiplex PCR; TCRdb stores just in-frame clones and leaves some out. The sample has roughly 240,000 clones; approximately 89% are singletons. The source material was PBMCs or T cells enriched from blood (not recorded which). The receptors originated from a woman aged 40 to 50 with acute COVID-19.

V is TRBV19 and J is TRBJ1-2; D gene ambiguous. Between the trimmed V and J ends, which lost 1 base and 5 bases, there was a span of 11 bases. The CDR3 has 14 residues. Looked up from germline, CDR1 is LNHDA and CDR2 is SQIVND (reference sequence). In nucleotides, the CDR3 is TGTGCCAGTAGTATAGGGGCAGGCCTATATGGCTACACCTTC. Translated: CASSIGAGLYGYTF.

J is TRBJ2-3 and V is TRBV24-1; D ambiguous. V lost 1 base and J lost 1, with 8 bases in between. CDR3 length: 15 residues. Germline V lookup: CDR1 KGHDR, CDR2 SFDVKD. CDR3 sequence: CATSDFRRGTDTQYF. As DNA, the CDR3 is TGTGCCACCAGTGATTTTCGACGGGGCACAGATACGCAGTATTTT.

This rearrangement joins TRBV7-9 to TRBJ1-1, with D hard to call. This CDR3 contains 15 residues. Germline V gene sequence: CDR1 SEHNR, CDR2 FQNEAQ (reference sequence). V was pared by 3 bases and J by 0 bases, with 11 bases between. CDR3 nucleotides: TGTGCCAGCAGCTTCCAGACACTTTTGAACACTGAAGCTTTCTTT. Protein sequence: CASSFQTLLNTEAFF.

The rearrangement links TRBV9 to TRBJ1-4; D is unclear. This CDR3 region has 15 residues. Trimming pared 0 bases from V and 7 bases from J, leaving 13 bases between. Germline V gene lookup returns CDR1 SGDLS and CDR2 YYNGEE. The CDR3 protein is CASSVEPGFSEKLFF. CDR3 bases: TGTGCCAGCAGCGTAGAACCCGGGTTTAGTGAAAAACTGTTTTTT. Together with reference TRBV9 and TRBJ1-4, the CDR3 gives the full variable domain: DSGVTQTPKHLITATGQRVTLRCSPRSGDLSVYWYQQSLDQGLQFLIQYYNGEERAKGNILERFSAQQFPDLHSELNLSSLELGDSALYFCASSVEPGFSEKLFFGSGTQLSVL.

The chain carries TRBV5-1 and TRBJ2-1, with 10 nucleotides matching TRBD2. CDR1 and CDR2 (germline): SGHRS, YFSETQ. This CDR3 comprises 16 residues. Losses at the gene ends were 4 bases for V and 2 bases for J; bases not matched to a gene: 6. The CDR3 loop is CASSPPSGSAYNEQFF. The CDR3 DNA reads as TGCGCCAGCAGCCCTCCTAGCGGGAGTGCCTACAATGAGCAGTTCTTC.

For the CDR3, the DNA is TGTGCCAGCAAACGGTCTTATAGCAATCAGCCCCAGCATTTT. Translation: CASKRSYSNQPQHF. The V and J genes are TRBV5-6 and TRBJ1-5, with D hard to call. V shed 6 bases and J shed 0 bases, with 10 bases lying between them. Germline V gives CDR1 SGHDT, CDR2 YYEEEE. This CDR3 is 14 amino acids long.

The sample holds one count of this clone. The chain uses TRBV27 and TRBJ2-3; 7 nucleotides line up with TRBD2. V was pared by 0 bases and J by 0 bases, with 9 bases of the junction left unmatched. Germline CDR1 is MNHEY and CDR2 is SMNVEV (reference sequence). The CDR3 is 18 amino acids. CDR3 residues: CASSLSLGTGGSTDTQYF. Here the CDR3 DNA reads TGTGCCAGCAGTTTATCTCTCGGTACCGGGGGGAGCACAGATACGCAGTATTTT.

The J gene is TRBJ1-2, the V gene TRBV18; TRBD1 matches 11 bases. J gave up 3 bases and V 3 bases, and 3 bases lay outside the gene matches. The CDR3 covers 15 residues. Germline CDR1 is KGHSH and CDR2 is LQKENI. The CDR3 DNA sequence: TGTGCCAGCTCACCCCGGACAGGGGGCGACTATGGCTACACCTTC. The encoded protein is CASSPRTGGDYGYTF.

V gene TRBV7-8 combines with J gene TRBJ1-6, with D possibly TRBD1 on 6 matching bases. V dropped 5 bases and J dropped 8 bases, with 16 bases sitting between them. The CDR3 consists of 15 residues. Germline V lookup: CDR1 SGHVS, CDR2 FQNEAQ. CDR3 DNA sequence: TGTGCCAGCAGCCCCCGACAGGACAGAGATTCACCCCTCCACTTT. Translating gives CASSPRQDRDSPLHF. The full variable domain, in which reference TRBV7-8 and TRBJ1-6 provide the parts outside the CDR3, is GAGVSQSPRYKVAKRGQDVALRCDPISGHVSLFWYQQALGQGPEFLTYFQNEAQLDKSGLPSDRFFAERPEGSVSTLKIQRTQQEDSAVYLCASSPRQDRDSPLHFGNGTRLTVT.

V usage is TRBV19 and J usage is TRBJ2-4, with no clear D. CDR3 size: 13 residues. Germline assignment: CDR1 LNHDA and CDR2 SQIVND (reference sequence). Trimming stripped 2 bases from V and 3 bases from J, with 5 bases between. CDR3 region: CASSISGKNIQYF. The CDR3 DNA is TGTGCCAGTAGTATATCGGGCAAAAACATTCAGTACTTC.